This TCR beta chain is drawn from a study of OX40 agonist ivuxolimab in advanced cancers. The method was immunoSEQ multiplex PCR; TCRdb's version includes in-frame clones alone and lacks a portion of them. The table lists 22,000 or so clones, about nine tenths of them singletons. J was trimmed by 4 bases and V by 7 bases; bases with no gene match: 11. The CDR3 runs 16 residues. CDR1 and CDR2 from the germline V gene are MGHDK and SYGVNS. The origin of this receptor is an adult with an advanced solid tumor such as melanoma, head and neck, liver or kidney cancer. The starting material was CD4+ or CD8+ T cells sorted from blood, obtained in a trial of the OX40 agonist ivuxolimab. V and J are TRBV25-1 and TRBJ1-1, with 11 bases matching TRBD1. As DNA, the CDR3 is TGTGCCAGCACCACCATCCCGGGACAGGGGGTCACTGAAGCTTTCTTT. Protein: CASTTIPGQGVTEAFF.